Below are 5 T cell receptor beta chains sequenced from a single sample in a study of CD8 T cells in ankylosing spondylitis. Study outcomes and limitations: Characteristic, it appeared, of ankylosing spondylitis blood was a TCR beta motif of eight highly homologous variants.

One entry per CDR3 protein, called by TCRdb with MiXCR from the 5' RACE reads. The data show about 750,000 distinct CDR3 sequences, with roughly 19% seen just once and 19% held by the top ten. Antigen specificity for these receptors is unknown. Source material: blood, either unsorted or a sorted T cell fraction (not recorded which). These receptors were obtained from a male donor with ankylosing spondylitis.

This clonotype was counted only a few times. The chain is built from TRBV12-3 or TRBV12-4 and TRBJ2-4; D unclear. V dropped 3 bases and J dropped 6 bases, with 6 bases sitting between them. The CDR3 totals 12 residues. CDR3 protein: CASSFGLNIQYF. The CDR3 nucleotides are TGTGCCAGCAGTTTTGGTTTAAACATTCAGTACTTC.

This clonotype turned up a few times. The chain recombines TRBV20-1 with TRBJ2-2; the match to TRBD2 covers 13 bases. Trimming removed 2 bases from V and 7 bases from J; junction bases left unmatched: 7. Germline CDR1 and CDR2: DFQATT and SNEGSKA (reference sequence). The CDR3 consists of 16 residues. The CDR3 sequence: CSARRTSGRADGELFF. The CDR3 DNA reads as TGCAGTGCTAGACGAACTAGCGGGAGGGCCGACGGGGAGCTGTTTTTT.

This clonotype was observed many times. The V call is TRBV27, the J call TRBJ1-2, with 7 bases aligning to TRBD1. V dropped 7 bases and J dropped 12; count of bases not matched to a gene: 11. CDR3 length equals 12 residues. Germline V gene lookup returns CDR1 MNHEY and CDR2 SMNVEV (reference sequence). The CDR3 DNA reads TGTGCCAGCAAAAGGCCAGGGGGGGAGGACACCTTC. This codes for CASKRPGGEDTF.

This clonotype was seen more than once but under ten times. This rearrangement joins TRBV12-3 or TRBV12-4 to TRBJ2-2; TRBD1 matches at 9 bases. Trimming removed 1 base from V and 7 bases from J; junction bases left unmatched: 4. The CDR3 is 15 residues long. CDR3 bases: TGTGCCAGCAGTTTAGGGGACAGGGACGGCGGGGAGCTGTTTTTT. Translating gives CASSLGDRDGGELFF.

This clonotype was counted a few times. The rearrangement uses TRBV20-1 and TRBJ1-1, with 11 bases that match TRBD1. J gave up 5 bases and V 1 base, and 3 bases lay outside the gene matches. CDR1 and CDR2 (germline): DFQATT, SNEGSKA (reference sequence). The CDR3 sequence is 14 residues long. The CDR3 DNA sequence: TGCAGTGCTAGAGTCGGGGACAGGGGGACTGAAGCTTTCTTT. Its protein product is CSARVGDRGTEAFF.